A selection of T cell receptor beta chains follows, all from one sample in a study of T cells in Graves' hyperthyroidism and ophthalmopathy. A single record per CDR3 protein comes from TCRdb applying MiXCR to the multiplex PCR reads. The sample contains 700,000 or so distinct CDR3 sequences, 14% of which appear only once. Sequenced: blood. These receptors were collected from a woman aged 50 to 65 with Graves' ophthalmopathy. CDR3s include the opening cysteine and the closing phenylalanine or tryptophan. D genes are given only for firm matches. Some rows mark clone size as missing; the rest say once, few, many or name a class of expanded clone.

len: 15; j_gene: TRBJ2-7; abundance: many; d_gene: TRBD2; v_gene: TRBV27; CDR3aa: CASSFQSGGSYEQYF; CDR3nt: TGTGCCAGCAGTTTCCAATCGGGAGGGAGCTACGAGCAGTACTTC
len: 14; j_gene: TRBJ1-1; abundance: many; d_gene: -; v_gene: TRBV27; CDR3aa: CASSLRLLDTEAFF; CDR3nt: TGTGCCAGCAGTTTACGACTGTTGGACACTGAAGCTTTCTTT
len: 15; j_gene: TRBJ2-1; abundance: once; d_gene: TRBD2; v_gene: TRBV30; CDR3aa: CAWNHRTSGRTEQFF; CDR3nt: TGTGCCTGGAATCATAGGACTAGCGGGAGAACTGAGCAGTTCTTC
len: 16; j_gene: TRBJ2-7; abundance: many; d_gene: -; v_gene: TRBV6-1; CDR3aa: CASSERGTLGTYEQYF; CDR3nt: TGTGCCAGCAGTGAAAGGGGGACACTCGGTACCTACGAGCAGTACTTC
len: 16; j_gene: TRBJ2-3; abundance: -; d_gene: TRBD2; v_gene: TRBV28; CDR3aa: CASSLFSAGSTDTQYF; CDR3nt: TGTGCCAGCAGTTTGTTCTCAGCGGGAAGCACAGATACGCAGTATTTT
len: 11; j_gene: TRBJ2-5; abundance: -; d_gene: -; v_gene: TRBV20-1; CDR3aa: CSVGEEETQYF; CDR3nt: TGCAGTGTGGGTGAAGAAGAGACCCAGTACTTC
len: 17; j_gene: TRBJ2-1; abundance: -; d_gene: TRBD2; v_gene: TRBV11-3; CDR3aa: CASSFSGGLGLHNEQFF; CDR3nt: TGTGCCAGCAGCTTTAGTGGGGGACTAGGGCTTCACAATGAGCAGTTCTTC
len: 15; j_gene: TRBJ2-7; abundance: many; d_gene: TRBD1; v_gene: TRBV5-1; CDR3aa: CASSLLTGSHYEQYF; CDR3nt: TGCGCCAGCAGCTTACTGACAGGGTCCCACTACGAGCAGTACTTC
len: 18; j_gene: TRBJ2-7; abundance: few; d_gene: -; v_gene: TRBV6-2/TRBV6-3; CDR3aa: CASSPGTLGTAYNYEQYF; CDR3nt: -
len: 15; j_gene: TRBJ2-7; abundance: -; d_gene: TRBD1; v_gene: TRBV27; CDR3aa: CASSSGTGALYKQYF; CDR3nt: TGTGCCAGCAGTTCGGGGACAGGGGCCCTCTACAAGCAGTACTTC
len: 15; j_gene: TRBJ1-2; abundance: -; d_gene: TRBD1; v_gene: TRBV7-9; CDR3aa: CASSPDRGRFYGYTF; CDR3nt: TGTGCCAGCAGCCCCGACAGGGGGCGCTTCTATGGCTACACCTTC
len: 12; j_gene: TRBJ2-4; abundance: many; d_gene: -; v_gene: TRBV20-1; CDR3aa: CSARAAKDIQYF; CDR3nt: TGCAGTGCTAGAGCGGCTAAGGACATTCAGTACTTC
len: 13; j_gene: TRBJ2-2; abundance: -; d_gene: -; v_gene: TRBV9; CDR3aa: CASSFSASGELFF; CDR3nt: TGTGCCAGCAGCTTCTCAGCCTCCGGGGAGCTGTTTTTT
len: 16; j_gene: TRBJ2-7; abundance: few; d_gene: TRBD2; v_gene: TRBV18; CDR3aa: CASSPPASGRRYEQYF; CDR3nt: TGTGCCAGCTCACCACCGGCTAGCGGGAGAAGGTACGAGCAGTACTTC
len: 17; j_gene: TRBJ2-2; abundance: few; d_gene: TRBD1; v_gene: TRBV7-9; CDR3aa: CASGSPPGGSNTGELFF; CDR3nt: TGTGCCAGCGGCTCCCCGCCAGGGGGTAGTAACACCGGGGAGCTGTTTTTT
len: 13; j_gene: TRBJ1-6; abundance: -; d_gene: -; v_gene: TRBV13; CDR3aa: CASASEFDSPLHF; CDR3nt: TGTGCCAGCGCGTCCGAATTCGACTCACCCCTCCACTTT
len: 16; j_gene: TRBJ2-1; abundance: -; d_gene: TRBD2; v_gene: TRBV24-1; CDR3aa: CATSDTGRLSYNEQFF; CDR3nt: TGTGCCACCAGTGATACCGGGAGGCTGTCCTACAATGAGCAGTTCTTC
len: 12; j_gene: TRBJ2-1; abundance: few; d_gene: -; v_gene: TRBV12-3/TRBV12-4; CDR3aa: CASSFLGDHEFF; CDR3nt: TGTGCCAGCAGTTTTCTGGGGGATCATGAGTTCTTC
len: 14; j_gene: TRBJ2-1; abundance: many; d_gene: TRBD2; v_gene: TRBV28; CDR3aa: CASSLSSGSYEQFF; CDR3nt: TGTGCCAGCAGTTTGAGTAGCGGGAGTTATGAGCAGTTCTTC
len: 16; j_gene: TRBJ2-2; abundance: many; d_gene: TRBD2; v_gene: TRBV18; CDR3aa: CASSPLGLAGSGELFF; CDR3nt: TGTGCCAGCTCACCACTTGGACTAGCGGGATCCGGGGAGCTGTTTTTT
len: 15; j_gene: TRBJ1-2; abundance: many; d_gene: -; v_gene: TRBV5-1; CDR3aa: CASSPQGEDWSGYTF; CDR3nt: TGCGCCAGCAGCCCGCAAGGGGAGGATTGGAGCGGCTACACCTTC
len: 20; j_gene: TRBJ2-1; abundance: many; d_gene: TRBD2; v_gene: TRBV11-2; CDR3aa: CASSSLRTSGSTQVRNEQFF; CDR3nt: TGTGCCAGCAGCTCCCTCCGGACTAGCGGGAGTACTCAGGTACGCAATGAGCAGTTCTTC
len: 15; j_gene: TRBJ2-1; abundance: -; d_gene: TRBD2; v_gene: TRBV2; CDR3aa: CASRGTSGSNNEQFF; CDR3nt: TGTGCCAGCAGGGGGACTAGCGGGAGCAACAATGAGCAGTTCTTC
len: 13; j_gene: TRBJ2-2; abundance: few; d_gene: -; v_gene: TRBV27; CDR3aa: CASSFGNTGELSF; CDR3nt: TGTGCCAGCAGTTTTGGGAACACCGGGGAGCTGTCTTTT
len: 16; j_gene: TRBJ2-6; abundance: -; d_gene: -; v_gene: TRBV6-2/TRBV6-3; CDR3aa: CASSSFAGAGANVLTF; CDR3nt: TGTGCCAGCAGTTCCTTTGCCGGAGCTGGGGCCAACGTCCTGACTTTC
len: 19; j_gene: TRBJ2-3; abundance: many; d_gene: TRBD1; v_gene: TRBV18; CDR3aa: CASSPWTGGLPEPTDTQYF; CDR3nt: TGTGCCAGCTCACCCTGGACAGGGGGATTGCCTGAACCCACAGATACGCAGTATTTT
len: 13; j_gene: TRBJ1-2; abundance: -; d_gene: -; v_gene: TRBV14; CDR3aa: CASSQDLYYGYTF; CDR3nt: TGTGCCAGCAGCCAAGATCTGTACTATGGCTACACCTTC